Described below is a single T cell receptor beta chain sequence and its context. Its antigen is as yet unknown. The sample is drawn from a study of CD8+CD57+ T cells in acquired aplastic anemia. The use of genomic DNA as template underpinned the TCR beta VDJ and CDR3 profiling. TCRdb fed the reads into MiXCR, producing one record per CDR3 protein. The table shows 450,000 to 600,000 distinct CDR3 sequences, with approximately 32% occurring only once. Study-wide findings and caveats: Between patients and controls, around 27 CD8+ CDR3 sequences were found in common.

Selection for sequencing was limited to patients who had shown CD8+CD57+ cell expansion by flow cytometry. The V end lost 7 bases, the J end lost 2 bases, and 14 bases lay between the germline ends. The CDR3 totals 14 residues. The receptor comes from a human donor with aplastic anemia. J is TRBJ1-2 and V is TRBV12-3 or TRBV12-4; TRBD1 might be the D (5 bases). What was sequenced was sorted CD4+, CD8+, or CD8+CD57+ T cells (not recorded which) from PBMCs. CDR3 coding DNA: TGTGCCAGCAAACAAACGGGACGGAACTATGGCTACACCTTC. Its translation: CASKQTGRNYGYTF.